Reported below is one T cell receptor (beta chain). No antigen is known for it. Although they were nominally healthy when sampled, donors likely had unrecorded immune exposures. The sample belongs to a study of cytomegalovirus exposure and HLA in healthy donors. Study as a whole: In terms of ancestry, the Caucasian-associated cluster contained around 79% of the roughly 400 genotyped donors. Study-wide points: In a later analysis, common viral pathogens appeared linked to several of the most significant clusters.

With 60 Vbeta and 13 Jbeta primers, the PCR was carried out. The repertoire was sequenced with immunoSEQ multiplex PCR; TCRdb's copy has only in-frame clones and lacks some. The sample consists of over 150,000 clones, around four fifths of them appearing once. V was pared by 4 bases and J by 2 bases, with 17 bases between. The CDR3 loop spans 16 amino acids. The germline CDR1 and CDR2 sequences are LNHDA and SQIVND (reference sequence). The receptor comes from a woman between 18 and 29 years old in good health and CMV-seronegative. Sequenced: PBMCs. The V call is TRBV19, the J call TRBJ1-2; TRBD1 might be the D (5 bases). CDR3 sequence reads: CASSKSSQDVNYGYTF. CDR3 sequence (DNA): TGTGCCAGTAGTAAGTCCTCACAGGACGTAAACTATGGCTACACCTTC.